The 12 T cell receptor beta chains presented below share a single source sample, sequenced in a study of control samples from healthy donors and cancer patients. Clones were read by immunoSEQ multiplex PCR, and TCRdb kept only the in-frame ones, dropping some. The sample has 45,000 to 60,000 clones; about 93% are singletons. Sequencing used blood. These TCRs come from a man aged 25 to 45 in good health.

This chain joins TRBV28 and TRBJ2-7, with D possibly being TRBD1 (5 bases). Germline V gene lookup returns CDR1 MDHEN and CDR2 SYDVKM. V dropped 8 bases and J dropped 5 bases, with 22 bases sitting between them. The CDR3 is made up of 15 amino acids. CDR3 DNA: TGTGCCAGCGGCCTTGGGGCCACTGGCGGCCACGAGCAGTACTTC. Protein product: CASGLGATGGHEQYF. Full variable domain (missing parts from reference TRBV28 and TRBJ2-7): DVKVTQSSRYLVKRTGEKVFLECVQDMDHENMFWYRQDPGLGLRLIYFSYDVKMKEKGDIPEGYSVSREKKERFSLILESASTNQTSMYLCASGLGATGGHEQYFGPGTRLTVT.

The chain links TRBV7-9 to TRBJ1-2; 8 bases agree with TRBD1. Germline CDR1 and CDR2: SEHNR and FQNEAQ (reference sequence). The CDR3 runs 15 residues. Unmatched junction bases numbered 9, after V lost 5 bases and J lost 4 bases. For the CDR3, the DNA is TGTGCCAGCAGCCTGGACAGGGTGTCCCTCTATGGCTACACCTTC. Protein product: CASSLDRVSLYGYTF.

The rearrangement links TRBV14 to TRBJ1-6; D unclear. This CDR3 has 14 residues. Germline values: CDR1 SGHDN, CDR2 FVKESK. V lost 1 base and J lost 8, with 9 bases in between. The CDR3, as DNA: TGTGCCAGCAGCCAAGTCTCCTGGGATTCACCCCTCCACTTT. It translates to CASSQVSWDSPLHF.

The V call is TRBV7-9, the J call TRBJ2-7, with 11 bases that match TRBD2. Germline loops: CDR1 SEHNR, CDR2 FQNEAQ (reference sequence). This CDR3 comprises 16 residues. V was clipped by 5 bases and J by 2 bases; unmatched bases: 8. The CDR3 spells CASSLLTSGSPYEQYF. CDR3 DNA sequence: TGTGCCAGCAGCCTTCTCACTAGCGGGAGTCCCTACGAGCAGTACTTC. The full variable domain, completed using reference TRBV7-9 and TRBJ2-7, is DTGVSQNPRHKITKRGQNVTFRCDPISEHNRLYWYRQTLGQGPEFLTYFQNEAQLEKSRLLSDRFSAERPKGSFSTLEIQRTEQGDSAMYLCASSLLTSGSPYEQYFGPGTRLTVT.

The chain couples TRBV7-2 to TRBJ1-5, with D perhaps matching TRBD1 (5 bases). V was cut by 3 bases and J by 9 bases, with 18 bases left in between. The CDR3 contains 15 residues. Germline CDR1 SGHTA, CDR2 FQGNSA. In nucleotides, the CDR3 is TGTGCCAGCAGCTTGCAGGGATCGACGGGAGGGCCCCAGCATTTT. Amino acid sequence: CASSLQGSTGGPQHF.

The V gene is TRBV7-9, the J gene TRBJ2-6, with unresolved D. Germline CDR1 and CDR2: SEHNR and FQNEAQ (reference sequence). V shed 2 bases and J shed 3 bases, with 17 bases lying between them. The CDR3 sequence is 18 residues long. The CDR3, as DNA: TGTGCCAGCAGCTTACTACTTCGTGCCGGTTTTGGGGCCAACGTCCTGACTTTC. It is translated as CASSLLLRAGFGANVLTF.

J is TRBJ1-4 and V is TRBV5-4; D might be TRBD1 (5 bases). Trimming cost V 1 base and J 8 bases, with 9 bases left between them. Germline CDR1 reads SGHNT; CDR2 reads YYREEE (reference sequence). This CDR3 has 13 amino acids. CDR3 protein: CASSLQGGEKLFF. As DNA, the CDR3 is TGTGCCAGCAGCTTGCAGGGTGGAGAAAAACTGTTTTTT.

The chain employs TRBV11-2 and TRBJ2-7; 11 positions agree with TRBD2. The CDR3 spans 14 residues. Germline V gene data show CDR1 as SGHAT and CDR2 as FQNNGV. With V trimmed by 0 bases and J by 6 bases, 1 base remained unmatched. This chain's CDR3 is CASSLDLAGGEQYF. The DNA for the CDR3 is TGTGCCAGCAGCTTAGATCTAGCGGGGGGCGAGCAGTACTTC.

V gene TRBV3-1 (or the pseudogene TRBV3-2) combines with J gene TRBJ2-1; D perhaps matches TRBD1 (6 bases). The CDR3 covers 16 residues. CDR1 and CDR2 from the germline V gene are LGHDT and YNNKEL (reference sequence). The V end lost 1 base, the J end lost 0 bases, and 10 bases lay between the germline ends. DNA of the CDR3: TGTGCCAGCAGCCAAGCCGACAGGAGCTCCTACAATGAGCAGTTCTTC. Translation gives CASSQADRSSYNEQFF.

The chain has TRBV9 and TRBJ1-6; TRBD1 might be the D (5 bases). V was shortened by 0 bases and J by 13 bases, with 14 bases between the two germline ends. The germline V gene encodes CDR1 SGDLS and CDR2 YYNGEE. The CDR3 runs to 14 residues. The CDR3 nucleotides are TGTGCCAGCAGCGTAGAGGGACCGCCTGGGCCCCTCCACTTT. It specifies CASSVEGPPGPLHF.

The chain combines TRBV3-1 (or the pseudogene TRBV3-2) with TRBJ1-4, with D tentatively TRBD1 (5 bases). Germline CDR1 LGHDT, CDR2 YNNKEL (reference sequence). The CDR3 is made up of 16 amino acids. Deletions cut 1 base from V and 4 bases from J, with 13 bases between. The DNA for the CDR3 is TGTGCCAGCAGCCAAGCAGGGACCGAAGATAATGAAAAACTGTTTTTT. It is translated as CASSQAGTEDNEKLFF.

This chain joins TRBV9 and TRBJ2-4, with D possibly TRBD2 on 6 matching bases. V was pared by 4 bases and J by 2 bases, with 13 bases between. In germline, CDR1 is SGDLS, CDR2 YYNGEE. The CDR3 totals 15 residues. DNA for the CDR3: TGTGCCAGCAGCCCCACCGGGACTTCCAAAAACATTCAGTACTTC. Its translation is CASSPTGTSKNIQYF.